This record looks at one T cell receptor (beta chain) sequence and its context. The record originates from a study of T cells expressing NK-cell markers. TCRdb reprocessed the 5' RACE reads, with one entry per CDR3 protein and no DNA. The table for this sample gives around 380,000 distinct CDR3 sequences. The germline V gene has CDR1 DFQATT and CDR2 SNEGSKA (reference sequence). There are 15 residues in the CDR3. This rearrangement joins TRBV20-1 to TRBJ2-5; TCRdb reports TRBD2, a call that lacks DNA to check it against. The material sequenced was blood T cells: a sorted CD56 or NKG2C T cell subset, CD4+ or CD8+ T cells, or bulk PBMC T cells (not recorded which). This clonotype was sampled from a woman between 50 and 59 years old in good health. The CDR3 region is CSASPGAGGRETQYF.